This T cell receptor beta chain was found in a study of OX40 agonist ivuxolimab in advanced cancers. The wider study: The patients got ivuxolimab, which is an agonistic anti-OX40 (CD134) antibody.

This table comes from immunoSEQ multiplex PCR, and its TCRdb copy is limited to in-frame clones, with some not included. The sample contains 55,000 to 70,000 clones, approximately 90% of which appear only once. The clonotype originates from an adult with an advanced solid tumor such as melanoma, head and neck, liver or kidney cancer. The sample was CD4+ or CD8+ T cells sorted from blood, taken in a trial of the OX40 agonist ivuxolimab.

The CDR3 region has the DNA TGTGCCATCAGTGAGTCGATATGGATGAACACTGAAGCTTTCTTT. Translating it yields CAISESIWMNTEAFF. V is TRBV10-3 and J is TRBJ1-1; no firm D call. Trimming shortened V by 0 bases and J by 0 bases, and 8 bases separated the two germline ends. There are 15 residues in the CDR3. The V gene's germline CDR1 is ENHRY and CDR2 SYGVKD.